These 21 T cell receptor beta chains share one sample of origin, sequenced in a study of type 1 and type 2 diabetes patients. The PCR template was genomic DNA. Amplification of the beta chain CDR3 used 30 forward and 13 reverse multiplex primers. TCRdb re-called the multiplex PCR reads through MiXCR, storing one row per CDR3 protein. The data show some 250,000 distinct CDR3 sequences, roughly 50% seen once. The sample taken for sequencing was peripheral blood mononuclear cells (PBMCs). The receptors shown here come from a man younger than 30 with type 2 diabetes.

CDR3 in amino acids: CASRVAGGLNQPQHF. The CDR3 coding sequence is TGTGCCAGCAGGGTGGCAGGGGGCCTCAATCAGCCCCAGCATTTT. The genes are TRBV27 and TRBJ1-5; 8 bases are a match to TRBD1. V was pared by 6 bases and J by 3 bases, with 7 bases of the junction left unmatched. CDR1 MNHEY and CDR2 SMNVEV come from the germline V gene (reference sequence). This CDR3 contains 15 residues.

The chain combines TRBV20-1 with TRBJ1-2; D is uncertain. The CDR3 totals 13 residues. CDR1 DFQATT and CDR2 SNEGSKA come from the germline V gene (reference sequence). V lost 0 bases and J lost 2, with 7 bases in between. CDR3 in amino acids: CSARDPVNYGYTF. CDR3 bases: TGCAGTGCTAGAGATCCTGTAAACTATGGCTACACCTTC.

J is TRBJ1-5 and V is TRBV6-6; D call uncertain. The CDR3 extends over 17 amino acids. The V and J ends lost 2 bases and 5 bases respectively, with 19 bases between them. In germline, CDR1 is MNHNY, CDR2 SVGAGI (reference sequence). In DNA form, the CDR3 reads TGTGCCAGCAGTTACAGGTTCGATTACGGCTGGGATCAGCCCCAGCATTTT. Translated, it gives CASSYRFDYGWDQPQHF.

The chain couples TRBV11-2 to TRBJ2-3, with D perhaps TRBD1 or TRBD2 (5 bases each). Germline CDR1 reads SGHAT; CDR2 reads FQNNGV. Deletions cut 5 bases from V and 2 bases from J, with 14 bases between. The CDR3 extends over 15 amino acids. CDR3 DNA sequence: TGTGCCAGCAGCAAAGGGACGGTGCTCACAGATACGCAGTATTTT. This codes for CASSKGTVLTDTQYF.

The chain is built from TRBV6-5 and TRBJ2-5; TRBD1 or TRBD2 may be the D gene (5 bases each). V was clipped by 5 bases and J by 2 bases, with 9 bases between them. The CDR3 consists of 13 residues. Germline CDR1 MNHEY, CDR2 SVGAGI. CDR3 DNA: TGTGCCAGCAGTGACGGGGCACAAGAGACCCAGTACTTC. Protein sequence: CASSDGAQETQYF.

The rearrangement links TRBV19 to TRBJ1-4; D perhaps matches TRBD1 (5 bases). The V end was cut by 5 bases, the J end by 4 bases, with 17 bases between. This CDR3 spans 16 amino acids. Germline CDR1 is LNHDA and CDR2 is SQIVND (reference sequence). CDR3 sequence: CASSPRTGTRNEKLFF. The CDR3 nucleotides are TGTGCCAGTAGTCCTAGAACCGGGACCCGTAATGAAAAACTGTTTTTT. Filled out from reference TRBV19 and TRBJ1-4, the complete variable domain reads DGGITQSPKYLFRKEGQNVTLSCEQNLNHDAMYWYRQDPGQGLRLIYYSQIVNDFQKGDIAEGYSVSREKKESFPLTVTSAQKNPTAFYLCASSPRTGTRNEKLFFGSGTQLSVL.

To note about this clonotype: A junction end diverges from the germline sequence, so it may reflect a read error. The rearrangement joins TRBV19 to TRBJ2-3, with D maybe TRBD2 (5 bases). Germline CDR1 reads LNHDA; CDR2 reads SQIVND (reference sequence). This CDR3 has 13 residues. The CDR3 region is CVSSIGLADTQYF. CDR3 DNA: TGTGTCAGTAGTATAGGATTAGCGGATACGCAGTATTTT.

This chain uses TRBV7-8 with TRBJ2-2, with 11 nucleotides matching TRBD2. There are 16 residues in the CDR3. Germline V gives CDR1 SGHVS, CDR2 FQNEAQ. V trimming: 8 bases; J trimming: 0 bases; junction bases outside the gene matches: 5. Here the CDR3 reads CASSEGLAANTGELFF. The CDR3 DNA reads TGTGCCAGCTCAGAGGGACTAGCGGCGAACACCGGGGAGCTGTTTTTT.

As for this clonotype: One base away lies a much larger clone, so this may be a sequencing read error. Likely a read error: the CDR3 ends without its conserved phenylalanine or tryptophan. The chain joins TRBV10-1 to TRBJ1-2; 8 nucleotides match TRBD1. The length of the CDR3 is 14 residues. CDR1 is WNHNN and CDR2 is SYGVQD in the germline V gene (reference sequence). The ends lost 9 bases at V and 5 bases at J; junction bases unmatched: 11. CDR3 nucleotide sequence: TGCGCCAGGCGACAGGGGCCCTCACAATATGGCTACACCTCC. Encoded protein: CARRQGPSQYGYTS.

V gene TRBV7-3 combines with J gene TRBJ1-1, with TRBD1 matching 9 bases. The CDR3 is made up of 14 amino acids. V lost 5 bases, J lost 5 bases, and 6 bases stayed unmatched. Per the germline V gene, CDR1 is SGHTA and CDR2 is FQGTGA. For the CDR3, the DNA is TGTGCCAGCAGCCTCCGGGGACAGGGTACTGAAGCTTTCTTT. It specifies CASSLRGQGTEAFF.

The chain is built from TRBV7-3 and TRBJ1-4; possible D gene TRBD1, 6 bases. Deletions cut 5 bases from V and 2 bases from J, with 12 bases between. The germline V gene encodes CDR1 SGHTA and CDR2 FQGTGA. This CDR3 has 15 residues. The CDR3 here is CASSHSGATNEKLFF. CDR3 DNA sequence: TGTGCCAGCAGCCACTCAGGGGCGACTAATGAAAAACTGTTTTTT.

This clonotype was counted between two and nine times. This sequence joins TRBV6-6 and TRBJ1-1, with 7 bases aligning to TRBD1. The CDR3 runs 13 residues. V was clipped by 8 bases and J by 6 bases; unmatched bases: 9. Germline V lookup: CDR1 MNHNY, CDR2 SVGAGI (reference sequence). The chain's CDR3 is CASANDRASEAFF. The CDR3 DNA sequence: TGTGCCAGCGCCAACGACAGGGCCTCTGAAGCTTTCTTT.

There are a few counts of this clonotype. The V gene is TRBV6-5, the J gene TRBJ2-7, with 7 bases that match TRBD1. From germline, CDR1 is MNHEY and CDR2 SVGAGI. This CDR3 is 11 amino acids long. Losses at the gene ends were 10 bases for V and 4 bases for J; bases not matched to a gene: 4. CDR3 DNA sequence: TGTGCCACCAACAGGGGTTACGAGCAGTACTTC. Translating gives CATNRGYEQYF.

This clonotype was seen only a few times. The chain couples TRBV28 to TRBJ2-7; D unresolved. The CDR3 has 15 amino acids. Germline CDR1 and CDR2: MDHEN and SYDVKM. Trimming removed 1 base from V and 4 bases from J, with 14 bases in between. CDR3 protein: CASSLLKGNRYEQYF. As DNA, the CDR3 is TGTGCCAGCAGTTTATTGAAAGGGAATCGTTACGAGCAGTACTTC.

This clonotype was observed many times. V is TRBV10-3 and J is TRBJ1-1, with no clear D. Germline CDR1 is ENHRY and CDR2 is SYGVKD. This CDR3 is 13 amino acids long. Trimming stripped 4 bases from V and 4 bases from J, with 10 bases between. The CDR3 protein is CAISVDVATEAFF. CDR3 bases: TGTGCCATCAGTGTGGACGTGGCCACTGAAGCTTTCTTT.

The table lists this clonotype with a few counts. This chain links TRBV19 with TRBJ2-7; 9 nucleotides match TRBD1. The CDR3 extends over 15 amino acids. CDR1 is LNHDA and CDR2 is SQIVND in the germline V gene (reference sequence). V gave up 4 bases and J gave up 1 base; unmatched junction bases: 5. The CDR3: CASSTGTGISYEQYF. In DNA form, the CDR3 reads TGTGCCAGTAGTACGGGGACAGGGATTTCCTACGAGCAGTACTTC.

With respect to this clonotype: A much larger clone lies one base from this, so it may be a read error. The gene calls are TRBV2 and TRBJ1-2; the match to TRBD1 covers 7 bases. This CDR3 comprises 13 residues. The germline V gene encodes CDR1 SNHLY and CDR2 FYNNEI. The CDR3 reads CASSSTGHYGHTF. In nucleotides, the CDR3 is TGTGCCAGCAGTTCGACAGGGCACTATGGCCACACCTTC. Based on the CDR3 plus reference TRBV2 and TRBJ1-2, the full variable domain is EPEVTQTPSHQVTQMGQEVILRCVPISNHLYFYWYRQILGQKVEFLVSFYNNEISEKSEIFDDQFSVERPDGSNFTLKIRSTKLEDSAMYFCASSSTGHYGHTFGSGTRLTVV.

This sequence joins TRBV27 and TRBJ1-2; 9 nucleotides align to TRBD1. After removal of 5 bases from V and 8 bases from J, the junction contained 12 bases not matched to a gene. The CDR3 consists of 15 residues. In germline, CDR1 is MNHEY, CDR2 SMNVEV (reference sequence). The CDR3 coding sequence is TGTGCCAGCAGTGGACAGGGGAGAGACGAGAACGGCTACACCTTC. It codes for CASSGQGRDENGYTF.

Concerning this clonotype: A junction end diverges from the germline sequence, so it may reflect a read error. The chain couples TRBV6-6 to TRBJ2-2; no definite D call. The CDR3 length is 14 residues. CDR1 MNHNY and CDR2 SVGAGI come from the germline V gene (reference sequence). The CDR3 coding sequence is TGTGCCTGCAGTCTAGGGACGAACACCGGGGAGCTGTTTTTT. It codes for CACSLGTNTGELFF.

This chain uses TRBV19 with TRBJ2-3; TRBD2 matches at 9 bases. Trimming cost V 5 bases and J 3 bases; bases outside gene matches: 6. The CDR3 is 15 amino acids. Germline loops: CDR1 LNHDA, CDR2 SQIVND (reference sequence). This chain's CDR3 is CASSHTSGLTDTQYF. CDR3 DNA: TGTGCCAGTAGTCACACTAGCGGGCTGACAGATACGCAGTATTTT.

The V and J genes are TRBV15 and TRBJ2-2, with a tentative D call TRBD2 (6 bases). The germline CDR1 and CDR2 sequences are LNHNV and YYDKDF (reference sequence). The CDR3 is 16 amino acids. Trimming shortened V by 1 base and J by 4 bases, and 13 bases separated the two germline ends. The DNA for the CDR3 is TGTGCCACCAGCAGAGGACAGTGGCGGGGCACCGGGGAGCTGTTTTTT. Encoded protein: CATSRGQWRGTGELFF.